The rows below give T cell receptor beta chains drawn from one sample of a study of shared clonotypes between healthy human individuals. Assay: immunoSEQ multiplex PCR; the TCRdb copy retains only in-frame clones and omits some. Of some 2 million clones listed, 85% to 95% are singletons. Sequenced material: naive CD4+ T cells sorted from blood. These receptors came from a man in his late teens or twenties in good health. Each CDR3 is given with its conserved first and last residue. Each record gives: D gene, J gene, V gene, clone size, CDR3 protein, CDR3 DNA. A D gene is named only where the DNA matches it firmly. Clone size is not always given. Where it is, it says once, few, many or a class for expanded clones.

D gene: .
J gene: TRBJ2-1
V gene: TRBV30
clone size: .
CDR3 protein: CAWSLRGSSYNEQFF
CDR3 DNA: TGTGCCTGGAGTCTACGGGGGAGCTCCTACAATGAGCAGTTCTTC

D gene: .
J gene: TRBJ1-5
V gene: TRBV7-2
clone size: once
CDR3 protein: CASSSGPGGGNQPQHF
CDR3 DNA: TGTGCCAGCAGCTCCGGTCCGGGGGGCGGCAATCAGCCCCAGCATTTT

D gene: .
J gene: TRBJ1-3
V gene: TRBV12-2
clone size: .
CDR3 protein: CASRLAIFRSSGNTIYF
CDR3 DNA: TGTGCAAGTCGCTTAGCGATATTCCGAAGCTCTGGAAACACCATATATTTT

D gene: .
J gene: TRBJ2-3
V gene: TRBV7-9
clone size: .
CDR3 protein: CASSLATEGEGTDTQYF
CDR3 DNA: TGTGCCAGCAGCTTAGCTACCGAGGGGGAGGGCACAGATACGCAGTATTTT

D gene: .
J gene: TRBJ1-2
V gene: TRBV5-8
clone size: .
CDR3 protein: CASSLAGSMRGYTF
CDR3 DNA: TGTGCCAGCAGCTTGGCGGGGTCTATGCGGGGCTACACCTTC

D gene: .
J gene: TRBJ1-1
V gene: TRBV28
clone size: .
CDR3 protein: CASRDSFFEAFF
CDR3 DNA: TGTGCCAGCAGGGATTCGTTCTTTGAAGCTTTCTTT

D gene: .
J gene: TRBJ2-1
V gene: TRBV6-6
clone size: few
CDR3 protein: CASTNGGYNNEQFF
CDR3 DNA: TGTGCCAGCACCAACGGAGGGTACAACAATGAGCAGTTCTTC

D gene: .
J gene: TRBJ2-1
V gene: TRBV7-4
clone size: .
CDR3 protein: CASRRNKGHGSYNEQFF
CDR3 DNA: TGTGCCAGCAGACGAAACAAGGGGCATGGGTCCTACAATGAGCAGTTCTTC

D gene: TRBD2
J gene: TRBJ2-7
V gene: TRBV11-2
clone size: .
CDR3 protein: CASSLVGSGGYEQYF
CDR3 DNA: TGTGCCAGCAGCTTAGTTGGTAGCGGGGGTTACGAGCAGTACTTC

D gene: .
J gene: TRBJ1-1
V gene: TRBV5-4
clone size: .
CDR3 protein: CASSPPPGQNTEAFF
CDR3 DNA: TGTGCCAGCAGCCCTCCCCCCGGACAGAACACTGAAGCTTTCTTT

D gene: .
J gene: TRBJ2-1
V gene: TRBV9
clone size: once
CDR3 protein: CASSVALSQIYNEQFF
CDR3 DNA: TGTGCCAGCAGCGTAGCCTTATCCCAGATCTACAATGAGCAGTTCTTC

D gene: TRBD1
J gene: TRBJ2-3
V gene: TRBV5-1
clone size: .
CDR3 protein: CASSLGDSGTDTQYF
CDR3 DNA: TGCGCCAGCAGCTTGGGGGACAGCGGCACAGATACGCAGTATTTT

D gene: .
J gene: TRBJ1-2
V gene: TRBV9
clone size: .
CDR3 protein: CASSSFREGYTF
CDR3 DNA: TGTGCCAGCAGCTCGTTCAGGGAGGGCTACACCTTC

D gene: .
J gene: TRBJ2-7
V gene: TRBV28
clone size: .
CDR3 protein: CVLGGKASLRDYEQYF
CDR3 DNA: TGCGTCTTGGGGGGTAAGGCTAGTCTAAGGGATTACGAGCAGTACTTC

D gene: .
J gene: TRBJ1-5
V gene: TRBV28
clone size: .
CDR3 protein: CASSLPIQPQHF
CDR3 DNA: TGTGCCAGCAGTTTGCCGATACAGCCCCAGCATTTT

D gene: .
J gene: TRBJ1-2
V gene: TRBV5-4
clone size: once
CDR3 protein: CASSLAGQYYGYTF
CDR3 DNA: TGTGCCAGCAGCTTGGCCGGACAGTACTATGGCTACACCTTC

D gene: .
J gene: TRBJ1-2
V gene: TRBV21-1
clone size: .
CDR3 protein: CASSKVGLPNRAGYGYTF
CDR3 DNA: TGTGCCAGCAGCAAAGTGGGGCTCCCGAACAGGGCGGGCTATGGCTACACCTTC

D gene: .
J gene: TRBJ1-4
V gene: TRBV18
clone size: .
CDR3 protein: CASSPGGGEKLFF
CDR3 DNA: TGTGCCAGCTCACCAGGTGGGGGAGAAAAACTGTTTTTT

D gene: .
J gene: TRBJ1-6
V gene: TRBV7-2
clone size: .
CDR3 protein: CASSYTFDRPLHF
CDR3 DNA: TGTGCCAGCAGCTACACATTCGACAGACCCCTCCACTTT

D gene: TRBD2
J gene: TRBJ2-3
V gene: TRBV6-5
clone size: .
CDR3 protein: CASSYRGTSGRNTQYF
CDR3 DNA: TGTGCCAGCAGTTACCGCGGGACTAGCGGGAGGAATACGCAGTATTTT

D gene: .
J gene: TRBJ1-1
V gene: TRBV12-1
clone size: .
CDR3 protein: CASSSHRGNTEAFF
CDR3 DNA: TGTGCCAGCAGCTCCCACAGGGGAAACACTGAAGCTTTCTTT

D gene: TRBD1
J gene: TRBJ2-1
V gene: TRBV5-1
clone size: .
CDR3 protein: CASSSEDRGASYNEQFF
CDR3 DNA: TGCGCCAGCAGCTCGGAGGACAGGGGCGCTTCCTACAATGAGCAGTTCTTC

D gene: .
J gene: TRBJ2-7
V gene: TRBV27
clone size: many
CDR3 protein: CASRTQDGLRQYF
CDR3 DNA: TGTGCCAGCAGGACGCAAGACGGCCTTCGGCAGTACTTC

D gene: TRBD1
J gene: TRBJ1-2
V gene: TRBV9
clone size: .
CDR3 protein: CASSGQTGAFYGYTF
CDR3 DNA: TGTGCCAGCAGCGGCCAGACAGGGGCGTTCTATGGCTACACCTTC

D gene: .
J gene: TRBJ2-2
V gene: TRBV27
clone size: .
CDR3 protein: CASSLAGNTGELFF
CDR3 DNA: TGTGCCAGCAGTTTAGCCGGTAACACCGGGGAGCTGTTTTTT

D gene: .
J gene: TRBJ1-1
V gene: TRBV20-1
clone size: .
CDR3 protein: CSATRGSEAFF
CDR3 DNA: TGCAGTGCTACCAGGGGCAGTGAAGCTTTCTTT

D gene: .
J gene: TRBJ1-1
V gene: TRBV10-3
clone size: .
CDR3 protein: CAIKIQAGMNTEAFF
CDR3 DNA: TGTGCCATCAAAATTCAGGCAGGGATGAACACTGAAGCTTTCTTT

D gene: .
J gene: TRBJ2-6
V gene: TRBV27
clone size: .
CDR3 protein: CASSHNSGANVLTF
CDR3 DNA: TGTGCCAGCAGCCATAACTCTGGGGCCAACGTCCTGACTTTC

D gene: .
J gene: TRBJ2-7
V gene: TRBV7-9
clone size: .
CDR3 protein: CASSLAEGSYEQYF
CDR3 DNA: TGTGCCAGCAGCTTAGCGGAGGGATCCTACGAGCAGTACTTC

D gene: TRBD1
J gene: TRBJ2-7
V gene: TRBV27
clone size: .
CDR3 protein: CASRRNTGAEQYF
CDR3 DNA: TGTGCCAGCAGAAGAAATACAGGGGCCGAGCAGTACTTC

D gene: .
J gene: TRBJ1-3
V gene: TRBV5-1
clone size: .
CDR3 protein: CASSEPADTIYF
CDR3 DNA: TGCGCCAGCAGCGAGCCAGCGGACACCATATATTTT

D gene: TRBD2
J gene: TRBJ2-7
V gene: TRBV6-6
clone size: .
CDR3 protein: CASSASGTGYEQYF
CDR3 DNA: TGTGCCAGCAGTGCTAGCGGAACTGGCTACGAGCAGTACTTC

D gene: .
J gene: TRBJ1-1
V gene: TRBV19
clone size: .
CDR3 protein: CASSIMGIEAFF
CDR3 DNA: TGTGCCAGTAGTATTATGGGGATTGAAGCTTTCTTT

D gene: .
J gene: TRBJ2-7
V gene: TRBV4-3
clone size: .
CDR3 protein: CASSQEWTFSSYEQYF
CDR3 DNA: TGCGCCAGCAGCCAAGAGTGGACTTTCAGCTCCTACGAGCAGTACTTC

D gene: .
J gene: TRBJ2-7
V gene: TRBV6-5
clone size: .
CDR3 protein: CASSYYRGSSYEQYF
CDR3 DNA: TGTGCCAGCAGTTACTATCGGGGGAGCTCCTACGAGCAGTACTTC

D gene: TRBD1
J gene: TRBJ1-6
V gene: TRBV6-6
clone size: .
CDR3 protein: CASKPGQGENSPLHF
CDR3 DNA: TGTGCCAGCAAGCCCGGACAGGGGGAAAATTCACCCCTCCACTTT

D gene: .
J gene: TRBJ2-2
V gene: TRBV19
clone size: once
CDR3 protein: CASSNGPATGELFF
CDR3 DNA: TGTGCCAGTAGTAATGGTCCGGCCACCGGGGAGCTGTTTTTT

D gene: .
J gene: TRBJ1-3
V gene: TRBV6-1
clone size: .
CDR3 protein: CASLPRTSGNTIYF
CDR3 DNA: TGTGCCAGTCTACCTAGGACCTCTGGAAACACCATATATTTT

D gene: TRBD1
J gene: TRBJ2-7
V gene: TRBV5-1
clone size: once
CDR3 protein: CASSSGQGATSSYEQYF
CDR3 DNA: TGCGCCAGCAGCTCCGGACAGGGGGCAACGAGCTCCTACGAGCAGTACTTC

D gene: TRBD1
J gene: TRBJ2-7
V gene: TRBV27
clone size: .
CDR3 protein: CASSLEFMVGQGTYEQYF
CDR3 DNA: TGTGCCAGCAGTTTAGAGTTCATGGTAGGACAGGGTACCTACGAGCAGTACTTC

D gene: .
J gene: TRBJ1-2
V gene: TRBV9
clone size: once
CDR3 protein: CASSELANYGYTF
CDR3 DNA: TGTGCCAGCAGTGAACTAGCTAACTATGGCTACACCTTC

D gene: TRBD2
J gene: TRBJ2-1
V gene: TRBV30
clone size: once
CDR3 protein: CAWTGARTSGKINEQFF
CDR3 DNA: TGTGCCTGGACCGGGGCCAGGACTAGCGGGAAAATCAATGAGCAGTTCTTC

D gene: TRBD2
J gene: TRBJ2-7
V gene: TRBV2
clone size: .
CDR3 protein: CASSLSGGYYEQYF
CDR3 DNA: TGTGCCAGCAGCCTTAGCGGGGGGTACTACGAGCAGTACTTC

D gene: .
J gene: TRBJ1-2
V gene: TRBV5-5
clone size: .
CDR3 protein: CASSLSSGNYGYTF
CDR3 DNA: TGTGCCAGCAGCTTGTCTTCCGGGAACTATGGCTACACCTTC

D gene: .
J gene: TRBJ2-3
V gene: TRBV5-1
clone size: few
CDR3 protein: CASSLDWGSTDTQYF
CDR3 DNA: TGCGCCAGCAGCTTGGATTGGGGATCGACAGATACGCAGTATTTT

D gene: .
J gene: TRBJ1-5
V gene: TRBV19
clone size: once
CDR3 protein: CASSIGSAPYSNQPQHF
CDR3 DNA: TGTGCCAGTAGTATAGGTAGTGCCCCTTATAGCAATCAGCCCCAGCATTTT

D gene: .
J gene: TRBJ2-7
V gene: TRBV12-5
clone size: .
CDR3 protein: CASGLAPAPQGSYEQYF
CDR3 DNA: TGTGCTAGTGGTTTGGCCCCTGCCCCGCAGGGCTCCTACGAGCAGTACTTC

D gene: .
J gene: TRBJ1-5
V gene: TRBV10-1
clone size: few
CDR3 protein: CASSIRYQPQHF
CDR3 DNA: TGCGCCAGCAGTATCCGGTATCAGCCCCAGCATTTT

D gene: .
J gene: TRBJ1-6
V gene: TRBV2
clone size: .
CDR3 protein: CASTRGGNSPLHF
CDR3 DNA: TGTGCCAGCACTCGAGGAGGTAATTCACCCCTCCACTTT

D gene: .
J gene: TRBJ2-2
V gene: TRBV9
clone size: .
CDR3 protein: CASSVDPLITGELFF
CDR3 DNA: TGTGCCAGCAGCGTAGACCCCCTAATAACCGGGGAGCTGTTTTTT

D gene: .
J gene: TRBJ2-1
V gene: TRBV28
clone size: .
CDR3 protein: CASSFWDGNEQFF
CDR3 DNA: TGTGCCAGCAGCTTCTGGGACGGCAATGAGCAGTTCTTC

D gene: TRBD2
J gene: TRBJ2-3
V gene: TRBV5-4
clone size: .
CDR3 protein: CASSLRLAGVIDTQYF
CDR3 DNA: TGTGCCAGCAGCTTGAGGCTAGCGGGAGTAATAGATACGCAGTATTTT

D gene: .
J gene: TRBJ1-2
V gene: TRBV6-5
clone size: .
CDR3 protein: CASSYSETGLYGYTF
CDR3 DNA: TGTGCCAGCAGTTACTCCGAGACGGGACTCTATGGCTACACCTTC

D gene: .
J gene: TRBJ1-1
V gene: TRBV29-1
clone size: .
CDR3 protein: CSVAVTEAFF
CDR3 DNA: TGCAGCGTGGCTGTAACTGAAGCTTTCTTT

D gene: TRBD1
J gene: TRBJ1-6
V gene: TRBV5-6
clone size: .
CDR3 protein: CASSYGTGNSPLHF
CDR3 DNA: TGTGCCAGCAGCTATGGGACAGGGAATTCACCCCTCCACTTT

D gene: .
J gene: TRBJ2-7
V gene: TRBV29-1
clone size: .
CDR3 protein: CSVADNPYEQYF
CDR3 DNA: TGCAGCGTTGCCGACAACCCCTACGAGCAGTACTTC

D gene: TRBD2
J gene: TRBJ2-5
V gene: TRBV27
clone size: .
CDR3 protein: CATRGRAGRETQYF
CDR3 DNA: TGTGCCACGCGTGGGAGGGCGGGTCGAGAGACCCAGTACTTC

D gene: .
J gene: TRBJ2-7
V gene: TRBV19
clone size: .
CDR3 protein: CASSRGRANSDYEQYF
CDR3 DNA: TGTGCCAGTAGTAGGGGCCGGGCCAACAGTGACTACGAGCAGTACTTC

D gene: .
J gene: TRBJ2-7
V gene: TRBV7-2
clone size: .
CDR3 protein: CASSSGSPPYEQYF
CDR3 DNA: TGTGCCAGCAGCTCTGGGTCTCCTCCCTACGAGCAGTACTTC